A single sample is the source of the 14 T cell receptor beta chains below, sequenced in a study of T cell changes during pregnancy in multiple sclerosis. TCRdb's copy holds only in-frame clones and misses some; the assay was immunoSEQ multiplex PCR. The repertoire consists of roughly 100,000 clones, with roughly nine tenths occurring once and the leading ten covering 0.75% to 0.95%. Sequenced material: peripheral blood, taken after pregnancy. The receptors here all came from a female donor with multiple sclerosis, enrolled in a pregnancy study.

V gene TRBV7-7 combines with J gene TRBJ2-2; unclear D gene. There are 13 residues in the CDR3. V was trimmed by 5 bases and J by 6 bases, leaving 10 bases between them. Per the germline V gene, CDR1 is SSHAT and CDR2 is FNYEAQ (reference sequence). As DNA, the CDR3 is TGTGCCAGCAGCGCTCTGCAGGCCGGGGAGCTGTTTTTT. The encoded protein is CASSALQAGELFF. The full variable domain, with the rest looked up from reference TRBV7-7 and TRBJ2-2, is GAGVSQSPRYKVTKRGQDVTLRCDPISSHATLYWYQQALGQGPEFLTYFNYEAQPDKSGLPSDRFSAERPEGSISTLTIQRTEQRDSAMYRCASSALQAGELFFGEGSRLTVL.

CDR3 region: CASSWGAGGLGTQYF. CDR3 in DNA: TGTGCCAGTAGCTGGGGTGCGGGGGGCCTAGGTACGCAGTATTTT. The rearrangement joins TRBV19 to TRBJ2-3; TRBD2 matches at 8 bases. The CDR3 runs 15 residues. The V segment lost 6 bases and the J segment 8 bases; nucleotides outside the gene matches: 13. Germline-derived CDR1 and CDR2 are LNHDA and SQIVND (reference sequence).

The rearrangement uses TRBV6-5 and TRBJ2-3, with D possibly TRBD1 on 6 matching bases. The ends were cut back, 5 bases at V and 2 bases at J, with 14 bases in the middle. The germline CDR1 and CDR2 sequences are MNHEY and SVGAGI. The CDR3 runs 15 residues. The DNA of the CDR3 is TGTGCCAGCAGTCAACAGGGTTGGGCCACAGATACGCAGTATTTT. It yields the protein CASSQQGWATDTQYF.

The CDR3 DNA is TGTGCCAGCTTCCAGGCCCCGTCCCCTAACAATGAGCAGTTCTTC. It codes for CASFQAPSPNNEQFF. This rearrangement joins TRBV13 to TRBJ2-1; D gene unclear. The CDR3 has 15 amino acids. The V end lost 8 bases, the J end lost 5 bases, and 19 bases lay between the germline ends. The germline CDR1 and CDR2 sequences are PRHDT and FYEKMQ (reference sequence).

The chain carries TRBV6-1 and TRBJ2-1; a possible D gene is TRBD1 (6 bases). The CDR3 runs to 13 residues. V lost 6 bases to trimming and J lost 4 bases, with 10 bases between them. CDR1 is MNHNS, CDR2 SASEGT, per germline. The CDR3 nucleotides are TGTGCCAGCAGGGACAGCTTTTACAATGAGCAGTTCTTC. Its protein is CASRDSFYNEQFF.

This chain joins TRBV6-1 and TRBJ2-1; 8 bases align to TRBD1. Germline-derived CDR1 and CDR2 are MNHNS and SASEGT. V was pared by 7 bases and J by 0 bases, with 5 bases of the junction left unmatched. The CDR3 consists of 15 residues. The CDR3 DNA is TGTGCCAGCATACAGGGGGGAAGCTCCTACAATGAGCAGTTCTTC. Amino acids: CASIQGGSSYNEQFF.

V gene TRBV13 combines with J gene TRBJ2-5; the match to TRBD1 covers 10 bases. Germline-derived CDR1 and CDR2 are PRHDT and FYEKMQ (reference sequence). The CDR3 loop spans 15 amino acids. Trimming removed 5 bases from V and 4 bases from J; junction bases left unmatched: 7. The CDR3 region is CASSPGWTGGETQYF. DNA of the CDR3: TGTGCCAGCAGCCCAGGGTGGACAGGGGGAGAGACCCAGTACTTC.

V usage is TRBV4-3 and J usage is TRBJ2-2; TRBD2 aligns across 9 bases. This CDR3 comprises 17 residues. Germline trimming cut 4 bases from V and 2 bases from J; bases unmatched to any gene: 8. The germline gives CDR1 LGHNA, CDR2 YSLEER. In nucleotides, the CDR3 is TGCGCCAGCAGCCCCAGGGCGCGGGGGGGCAACACCGGGGAGCTGTTTTTT. This encodes CASSPRARGGNTGELFF.

V is TRBV5-1 and J is TRBJ1-1, with D maybe TRBD1 (5 bases). With 5 bases removed from V and 1 base from J, the gap between germline ends came to 9 bases. The CDR3 is made up of 13 amino acids. From germline, CDR1 is SGHRS and CDR2 YFSETQ. CDR3 residues: CASRGGGNTEAFF. The CDR3 nucleotides are TGCGCCAGCAGGGGGGGAGGGAACACTGAAGCTTTCTTT. The variable domain in full, completed from reference TRBV5-1 and TRBJ1-1, reads KAGVTQTPRYLIKTRGQQVTLSCSPISGHRSVSWYQQTPGQGLQFLFEYFSETQRNKGNFPGRFSGRQFSNSRSEMNVSTLELGDSALYLCASRGGGNTEAFFGQGTRLTVV.

The chain couples TRBV19 to TRBJ2-2; TRBD1 matches 10 bases. The CDR3 runs to 15 residues. V lost 6 bases to trimming and J lost 6 bases; unmatched junction nucleotides: 7. Germline lookup yields CDR1 LNHDA and CDR2 SQIVND (reference sequence). CDR3 nucleotides: TGTGCCAGTAGGACCGACAGGGGGCGCGCCGGGGAGCTGTTTTTT. Protein sequence: CASRTDRGRAGELFF.

This clone occurred once. This chain connects TRBV10-2 to TRBJ2-3; weak D call: TRBD2 (7 bases). V was clipped by 3 bases and J by 2 bases, with 18 bases between them. CDR3 length: 17 residues. In germline, CDR1 is WSHSY, CDR2 SAAADI. This chain's CDR3 is CASSEGGGPLVTDTQYF. CDR3 bases: TGCGCCAGCAGTGAAGGGGGGGGACCACTTGTCACAGATACGCAGTATTTT.

This clone was seen a single time. The rearrangement links TRBV5-1 to TRBJ1-1, with TRBD1 matching over 7 bases. CDR3 length: 15 amino acids. Germline V CDR1 and CDR2: SGHRS, YFSETQ. V gave up 0 bases and J gave up 1 base; unmatched junction bases: 3. The CDR3 sequence: CASSLGRQGNTEAFF. The CDR3 bases are TGCGCCAGCAGCTTGGGGCGACAGGGGAACACTGAAGCTTTCTTT.

This chain links TRBV28 with TRBJ2-5; no clear D gene. From germline, CDR1 is MDHEN and CDR2 SYDVKM. The CDR3 has 12 amino acids. The V end lost 4 bases, the J end lost 2 bases, and 5 bases lay between the germline ends. CDR3 in amino acids: CASSSRQETQYF. As DNA, the CDR3 is TGTGCCAGCAGTTCCAGGCAAGAGACCCAGTACTTC.

This clone appeared a single time. The V and J genes are TRBV5-4 and TRBJ1-2; tentatively, D is TRBD1 (6 bases). Trimming shortened V by 9 bases and J by 4 bases, and 16 bases separated the two germline ends. CDR1 and CDR2 from the germline V gene are SGHNT and YYREEE (reference sequence). The CDR3 extends over 13 amino acids. As DNA, the CDR3 is TGTGCCATCCAGCCCAGGGGTGGCTATGGCTACACCTTC. Translating gives CAIQPRGGYGYTF.